This TCR beta chain is drawn from a study of T cell repertoires in cytomegalovirus infection. Study details: HLA-B-restricted CMV epitopes that are well studied, plus recently identified HLA-C-restricted ones, were used by the study. Indicated by public TCR beta signatures were CMV infection and matching HLA type. Findings and limits, study-wide: HLA-C-restricted CMV clonotypes gave the most frequent clonotype in two of eight donors. Summed frequency of shared TCR beta families picked out CMV carriers who also had the relevant HLA.

A single record per CDR3 protein comes from TCRdb applying MiXCR to the reads. Of roughly 920,000 distinct CDR3 sequences in the sample, around 32% were seen once. Notes on this clonotype: Its antigen is unknown.

The ends were cut back, 5 bases at V and 6 bases at J, with 20 bases in the middle. CDR1 SGHNT and CDR2 YENEEA come from the germline V gene. The CDR3 consists of 15 residues. The chain joins TRBV11-3 to TRBJ2-7, with a possible D match to TRBD2 (5 bases). The specimen was cultured CD8+ T cells from PBMCs, collected from culture after CMV antigen stimulation. The receptor comes from a human donor in good health (CMV status not recorded). Some clones in this sample may be carry-over from other donors' samples. The CDR3 DNA reads as TGTGCCAGCAGCCTTAATCAAGGGAGATTATCCGAGCAGTACTTC. Translation: CASSLNQGRLSEQYF.